The 9 T cell receptor beta chains below all came from one sample that was sequenced in a study of cytomegalovirus exposure and HLA in healthy donors. In the PCR, 60 Vbeta and 13 Jbeta primers were used. Some clones are missing from TCRdb's copy, which holds only in-frame ones; the method was immunoSEQ multiplex PCR. This sample carries about 130,000 clones, 65% to 80% of them seen once, and the ten largest clones take 1.8%. Material for sequencing was PBMCs. The receptors were gathered from a middle-aged woman in good health and CMV-seronegative.

The chain carries TRBV29-1 and TRBJ2-7, with 7 bases lining up with TRBD2. CDR1 SQVTM and CDR2 ANQGSEA come from the germline V gene. The CDR3 has 13 residues. After removal of 6 bases from V and 1 base from J, the junction contained 6 bases not matched to a gene. The CDR3 sequence: CSVRTSISYEQYF. CDR3 coding DNA: TGCAGCGTCCGGACTAGTATTTCCTACGAGCAGTACTTC.

CDR3 loop: CASSPPGAYEQYF. For the CDR3, the DNA is TGTGCCAGCTCACCACCTGGAGCCTACGAGCAGTACTTC. V is TRBV18 and J is TRBJ2-7; unclear D gene. V lost 0 bases and J lost 2, with 5 bases in between. The CDR3 covers 13 residues. In germline, CDR1 is KGHSH, CDR2 LQKENI.

The chain couples TRBV15 to TRBJ2-7; TRBD1 agrees at 8 bases. Germline V lookup: CDR1 LNHNV, CDR2 YYDKDF (reference sequence). V trimming: 4 bases; J trimming: 0 bases; junction bases outside the gene matches: 2. CDR3 length: 14 residues. CDR3 DNA: TGTGCCACCAGCACCACAGGGGGCTCCTACGAGCAGTACTTC. Protein product: CATSTTGGSYEQYF.

CDR3 loop: CASSPLRENSNQPQHF. Here the CDR3 DNA reads TGTGCCAGCTCACCGTTAAGGGAGAATAGCAATCAGCCCCAGCATTTT. V and J are TRBV18 and TRBJ1-5; D unclear. The CDR3 totals 16 residues. The V gene lost 3 bases and the J gene lost 0 bases, with 12 bases spanning the gap. Germline CDR1 is KGHSH and CDR2 is LQKENI.

The chain carries TRBV7-9 and TRBJ2-3; TRBD2 agrees at 11 bases. Germline-derived CDR1 and CDR2 are SEHNR and FQNEAQ (reference sequence). The CDR3 consists of 15 residues. V lost 6 bases, J lost 2 bases, and 4 bases stayed unmatched. The CDR3 protein is CASSKTSGDTDTQYF. The CDR3 DNA is TGTGCCAGCAGTAAGACTAGCGGGGACACAGATACGCAGTATTTT.

Turning to this clone: A junction end diverges from the germline sequence, so it may reflect a read error. The chain is built from TRBV11-2 and TRBJ2-4; D might be TRBD2 (5 bases). This CDR3 is 17 amino acids long. In germline, CDR1 is SGHAT, CDR2 FQNNGV. The DNA for the CDR3 is TGTGCCAGCAGCCCCCGGGATGGAACTCTAGCCAAAAACAGTCAGTACTTC. It yields the protein CASSPRDGTLAKNSQYF. The entire variable domain, with the rest obtained from reference TRBV11-2 and TRBJ2-4, is as follows: EAGVAQSPRYKIIEKRQSVAFWCNPISGHATLYWYQQILGQGPKLLIQFQNNGVVDDSQLPKDRFSAERLKGVDSTLKIQPAKLEDSAVYLCASSPRDGTLAKNSQYFGAGTRLSVL.

The chain carries TRBV28 and TRBJ1-2, with D tentatively TRBD1 (5 bases). CDR3 length: 13 residues. CDR1 is MDHEN and CDR2 is SYDVKM in the germline V gene. Trimming removed 3 bases from V and 9 bases from J, with 14 bases in between. The chain's CDR3 is CASSLVQGYCYTF. The DNA of the CDR3 is TGTGCCAGCAGTTTGGTGCAGGGATATTGCTACACCTTC.

This clone came up many times. This chain links TRBV7-9 with TRBJ1-1; D ambiguous. This CDR3 contains 14 residues. The germline V and J ends were trimmed by 3 bases and 3 bases, with 11 bases remaining between them. Looked up from germline, CDR1 is SEHNR and CDR2 is FQNEAQ (reference sequence). CDR3 DNA: TGTGCCAGCAGCTTGAGGGCAACAGACACTGAAGCTTTCTTT. This translates into CASSLRATDTEAFF.

V usage is TRBV6-1 and J usage is TRBJ1-4; 8 bases match TRBD1. Looked up from germline, CDR1 is MNHNS and CDR2 is SASEGT. This CDR3 comprises 17 residues. V lost 3 bases and J lost 8; bases outside the gene matches: 14. CDR3 protein: CASSDHIGQGGGEKLFF. The CDR3 nucleotides are TGTGCCAGCAGTGACCATATCGGACAGGGAGGAGGCGAAAAACTGTTTTTT.